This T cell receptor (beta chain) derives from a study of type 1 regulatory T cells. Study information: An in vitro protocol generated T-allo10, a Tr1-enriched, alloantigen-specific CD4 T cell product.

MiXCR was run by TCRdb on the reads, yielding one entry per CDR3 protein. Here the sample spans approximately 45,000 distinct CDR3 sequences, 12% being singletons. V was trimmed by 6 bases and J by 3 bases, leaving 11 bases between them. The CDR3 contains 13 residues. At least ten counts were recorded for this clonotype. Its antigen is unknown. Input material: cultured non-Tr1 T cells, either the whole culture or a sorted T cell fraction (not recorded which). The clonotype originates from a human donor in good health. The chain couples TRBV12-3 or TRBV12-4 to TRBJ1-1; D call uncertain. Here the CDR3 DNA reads TGTGCCAGCAGATGGACGGGCTACACTGAAGCTTTCTTT. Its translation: CASRWTGYTEAFF.